The clone carrying this T cell receptor (beta chain) was observed a few times. Antigen: not known. Amplified TCR beta CDR3 regions derived from RNA transcripts. Primed by the HTBI set, a first-round RT-PCR was run on the TCR CDR3. TCRdb fed the multiplex PCR reads into MiXCR, producing one record per CDR3 protein. The table includes roughly 700,000 distinct CDR3 sequences, 11% to 15% detected once. The sample is drawn from a study of T cells in Graves' hyperthyroidism and ophthalmopathy. The study, taken as a whole, reports: Ophthalmopathy and stable hyperthyroidism were separated by a 13 V-J model. Before onset, ophthalmopathy was predicted by the model a median approximately 6.5 months earlier.

Each 10 ml fresh peripheral blood draw supplied the PBMCs. Germline V gene data show CDR1 as KGHDR and CDR2 as SFDVKD. Unmatched junction bases numbered 10, after V lost 7 bases and J lost 5 bases. There are 15 residues in the CDR3. The sequenced sample was blood. The chain combines TRBV24-1 with TRBJ1-1, with 9 bases that match TRBD1. This clonotype was obtained from a young woman with Graves' hyperthyroidism. The CDR3, as DNA: TGTGCCACCAGATCTTCCGGGACAGGGAGGACTGAAGCTTTCTTT. Translating gives CATRSSGTGRTEAFF.